The 30 T cell receptor beta chains below were found in one sample sequenced in a study of blood T cell repertoires in COVID-19. Generated by immunoSEQ multiplex PCR, the TCRdb table keeps only in-frame clones and is missing some. The sample yields fewer than 30,000 clones, 65% to 90% seen once. Sequencing input: peripheral blood. The receptors come from a human donor in a cohort sampled during active COVID-19.

This clone was observed a handful of times. The chain combines TRBV7-2 with TRBJ1-2; no firm D call. CDR3 size: 15 residues. CDR1 is SGHTA and CDR2 is FQGNSA in the germline V gene. Trimming removed 0 bases at V and 7 bases at J, with 15 bases between. The CDR3 region has the DNA TGTGCCAGCAGCTTAGCGTGGAGGGCGAAGTTTGGCTACACCTTC. Translation gives CASSLAWRAKFGYTF.

The chain uses TRBV2 and TRBJ2-1; 7 bases are shared with TRBD1. V gave up 8 bases and J gave up 2 bases; unmatched junction bases: 3. The CDR3 loop spans 13 amino acids. Looked up from germline, CDR1 is SNHLY and CDR2 is FYNNEI. CDR3 in amino acids: CASAQGAYNEQFF. Written as DNA, the CDR3 is TGTGCCAGCGCGCAGGGGGCCTACAATGAGCAGTTCTTC.

This chain links TRBV4-2 with TRBJ2-7, with a tentative D call TRBD2 (6 bases). CDR1 LGHNA and CDR2 YNFKEQ come from the germline V gene. Trimming removed 5 bases from V and 3 bases from J, with 11 bases in between. The CDR3 extends over 13 amino acids. CDR3: CASSGRGDYEQYF. CDR3 nucleotides: TGTGCCAGCAGCGGCCGCGGGGACTACGAGCAGTACTTC.

This chain's CDR3 is CASSSWGVDTEAFF. The CDR3 nucleotides read TGTGCCAGCTCTTCCTGGGGGGTTGACACTGAAGCTTTCTTT. The rearrangement links TRBV18 to TRBJ1-1, with D maybe TRBD1 (5 bases). V gave up 6 bases and J gave up 3 bases, with 14 bases separating them. CDR3 size: 14 residues. Germline V gene lookup returns CDR1 KGHSH and CDR2 LQKENI.

This chain joins TRBV19 and TRBJ1-5; possibly TRBD1 for D (5 bases). V dropped 5 bases and J dropped 6 bases, with 14 bases sitting between them. CDR3 length: 14 residues. Germline V gene data show CDR1 as LNHDA and CDR2 as SQIVND (reference sequence). The CDR3 bases are TGTGCCAGTAGTGTCTCAGGGCTCGGTCAGCCCCAGCATTTT. This codes for CASSVSGLGQPQHF.

CDR3 bases: TGTGCCAGCAGCTTAACGGGCCGGGGGGAGCAGTTCTTC. It encodes CASSLTGRGEQFF. J is TRBJ2-1 and V is TRBV7-9; D is possibly TRBD2 (6 bases). Germline V CDR1 and CDR2: SEHNR, FQNEAQ (reference sequence). The CDR3 length is 13 residues. The V and J ends lost 2 bases and 10 bases respectively, with 12 bases between them. Based on the CDR3 plus reference TRBV7-9 and TRBJ2-1, the full variable domain is DTGVSQNPRHKITKRGQNVTFRCDPISEHNRLYWYRQTLGQGPEFLTYFQNEAQLEKSRLLSDRFSAERPKGSFSTLEIQRTEQGDSAMYLCASSLTGRGEQFFGPGTRLTVL.

This clone appeared once. The chain couples TRBV28 to TRBJ2-7; 10 nucleotides agree with TRBD1. The V gene's germline CDR1 is MDHEN and CDR2 SYDVKM. With V trimmed by 5 bases and J by 5 bases, 12 bases remained unmatched. The CDR3 loop spans 16 amino acids. The CDR3 loop is CASSPGLGQGLDEQYF. The CDR3 nucleotides are TGTGCCAGCAGTCCGGGATTGGGACAGGGGCTCGACGAGCAGTACTTC. Full variable domain (rest looked up from reference TRBV28 and TRBJ2-7): DVKVTQSSRYLVKRTGEKVFLECVQDMDHENMFWYRQDPGLGLRLIYFSYDVKMKEKGDIPEGYSVSREKKERFSLILESASTNQTSMYLCASSPGLGQGLDEQYFGPGTRLTVT.

This clone was seen a few times. V is TRBV19 and J is TRBJ1-1; a possible D gene is TRBD1 (5 bases). V shed 5 bases and J shed 2 bases, with 9 bases lying between them. Per germline, CDR1 LNHDA and CDR2 SQIVND (reference sequence). This CDR3 is built from 13 residues. The CDR3 sequence: CASSPQGNTEAFF. The CDR3 DNA is TGTGCCAGTAGTCCCCAGGGCAACACTGAAGCTTTCTTT.

The J gene is TRBJ1-1, the V gene TRBV10-1; 7 nucleotides align to TRBD1. The trim removed 6 bases at V and 1 base at J, leaving 8 bases unmatched. The CDR3 extends over 15 amino acids. Germline values: CDR1 WNHNN, CDR2 SYGVQD (reference sequence). The CDR3 sequence: CASSGEGAENTEAFF. The CDR3 DNA sequence: TGCGCCAGCAGCGGAGAGGGGGCGGAGAACACTGAAGCTTTCTTT.

The chain carries TRBV7-9 and TRBJ2-1, with 8 bases that match TRBD2. The CDR3 runs to 17 residues. V gave up 3 bases and J gave up 3 bases; unmatched junction bases: 10. Per germline, CDR1 SEHNR and CDR2 FQNEAQ (reference sequence). CDR3 coding DNA: TGTGCCAGCAGCTTGGGGTCGGGCGGGGGGTTCTACAATGAGCAGTTCTTC. It yields the protein CASSLGSGGGFYNEQFF.

This clone was observed a handful of times. The chain recombines TRBV6-5 with TRBJ2-7, with 7 bases fitting TRBD1. CDR1 MNHEY and CDR2 SVGAGI come from the germline V gene. CDR3 size: 13 residues. Unmatched junction bases numbered 9, after V lost 9 bases and J lost 4 bases. The chain's CDR3 is CASREGGRYEQYF. CDR3 DNA sequence: TGTGCCAGTCGCGAAGGGGGCCGGTACGAGCAGTACTTC.

The chain employs TRBV6-2 or TRBV6-3 and TRBJ2-5; D not resolved. This CDR3 has 12 amino acids. In germline, CDR1 is MNHEY, CDR2 SVGEGT. The V end was cut by 5 bases, the J end by 1 base, with 5 bases between. The CDR3 sequence: CASSHIQETQYF. CDR3 DNA sequence: TGTGCCAGCAGTCACATCCAAGAGACCCAGTACTTC.

The chain is built from TRBV19 and TRBJ2-7; maybe TRBD1 (5 bases). V was trimmed by 6 bases and J by 5 bases, leaving 14 bases between them. CDR3 length equals 13 residues. Germline lookup yields CDR1 LNHDA and CDR2 SQIVND (reference sequence). CDR3 residues: CASSIFKGDEQYF. As DNA, the CDR3 is TGTGCCAGTAGCATCTTCAAAGGGGACGAGCAGTACTTC.

V is TRBV2 and J is TRBJ2-1; D perhaps matches TRBD1 (6 bases). The CDR3 is made up of 14 amino acids. Germline V gene lookup returns CDR1 SNHLY and CDR2 FYNNEI. Trimming stripped 3 bases from V and 4 bases from J, with 10 bases between. CDR3 region: CASSEDRLYNEQFF. The CDR3 DNA sequence: TGTGCCAGCAGTGAGGACAGACTATACAATGAGCAGTTCTTC.

V and J are TRBV7-3 and TRBJ2-5; 12 nucleotides align to TRBD2. The CDR3 totals 16 residues. V was pared by 5 bases and J by 2 bases, with 6 bases of the junction left unmatched. Looked up from germline, CDR1 is SGHTA and CDR2 is FQGTGA. DNA for the CDR3: TGTGCCAGCAGCAAGACTAGCGGGGGTAGGCAAGAGACCCAGTACTTC. This gives the protein CASSKTSGGRQETQYF.

The chain is built from TRBV28 and TRBJ2-1, with D hard to call. Trimming left V 5 bases short and J 1 base short, with 9 bases between. CDR3 length: 14 residues. Per germline, CDR1 MDHEN and CDR2 SYDVKM. CDR3 nucleotide sequence: TGTGCCAGCAGTCCTCGAGAGTCCTACAATGAGCAGTTCTTC. This sequence encodes CASSPRESYNEQFF.

The chain carries TRBV24-1 and TRBJ2-3, with D maybe TRBD2 (5 bases). The V end lost 2 bases, the J end lost 2 bases, and 13 bases lay between the germline ends. The germline V gene has CDR1 KGHDR and CDR2 SFDVKD. This CDR3 is built from 16 residues. The CDR3 bases are TGTGCCACCAGTGATTCGGGGTCAGTATTCACAGATACGCAGTATTTT. Protein product: CATSDSGSVFTDTQYF.

V and J are TRBV3-1 (or the pseudogene TRBV3-2) and TRBJ1-1, with a possible D match to TRBD1 (6 bases). Germline-derived CDR1 and CDR2 are LGHDT and YNNKEL (reference sequence). The CDR3 loop spans 15 amino acids. Between the trimmed V and J ends, which lost 8 bases and 1 base, there was a span of 17 bases. The chain's CDR3 is CASEPADRPNTEAFF. The DNA for the CDR3 is TGTGCCAGCGAGCCGGCGGACAGACCGAACACTGAAGCTTTCTTT.

The chain is built from TRBV7-2 and TRBJ2-7; 7 bases align to TRBD2. Unmatched junction bases numbered 12, after V lost 1 base and J lost 3 bases. This CDR3 is 17 amino acids long. CDR1 is SGHTA and CDR2 is FQGNSA in the germline V gene. CDR3 DNA: TGTGCCAGCAGCTTAGAGGGATTGTGGGAGGGACTCTACGAGCAGTACTTC. This codes for CASSLEGLWEGLYEQYF.

The V and J genes are TRBV27 and TRBJ1-2, with a tentative D call TRBD1 (6 bases). The V end was cut by 0 bases, the J end by 6 bases, with 11 bases between. CDR3 length equals 14 residues. Germline V gene lookup returns CDR1 MNHEY and CDR2 SMNVEV (reference sequence). CDR3 DNA: TGTGCCAGCAGTTTATCGGGGACATACCATGGCTACACCTTC. This sequence encodes CASSLSGTYHGYTF.

The rearrangement uses TRBV5-5 and TRBJ2-7, with D uncertain. This CDR3 is 15 amino acids long. Germline values: CDR1 SGHKS, CDR2 YYEKEE (reference sequence). V was trimmed by 4 bases and J by 1 base, leaving 15 bases between them. CDR3: CASSATEIRSYEQYF. The CDR3, as DNA: TGTGCCAGCAGCGCTACGGAGATTAGGTCCTACGAGCAGTACTTC.

This chain's CDR3 is CSVSGQGKGNTIYF. Written as DNA, the CDR3 is TGCAGCGTTTCTGGACAGGGGAAGGGAAACACCATATATTTT. This chain joins TRBV29-1 and TRBJ1-3; 9 bases are shared with TRBD1. The CDR3 totals 14 residues. Trimming cost V 5 bases and J 4 bases; bases outside gene matches: 6. Germline CDR1 SQVTM, CDR2 ANQGSEA.

The CDR3 DNA reads as TGTGCCAGCGGGGAGCACCTGAGGGATACGCAGTATTTT. Its translation: CASGEHLRDTQYF. V gene TRBV9 combines with J gene TRBJ2-3; weak D call: TRBD2 (5 bases). CDR3 size: 13 residues. The V end was cut by 7 bases, the J end by 6 bases, with 15 bases between. Germline values: CDR1 SGDLS, CDR2 YYNGEE.

V gene TRBV30 combines with J gene TRBJ2-5, with D perhaps matching TRBD1 (6 bases). Germline lookup yields CDR1 GTSNPN and CDR2 SVGIG (reference sequence). This CDR3 contains 15 residues. The V gene lost 0 bases and the J gene lost 2 bases, with 13 bases spanning the gap. Here the CDR3 reads CAWSVQGSRQETQYF. The CDR3 DNA reads TGTGCCTGGAGTGTACAGGGCAGTCGGCAAGAGACCCAGTACTTC.

This chain connects TRBV11-3 to TRBJ2-1, with 7 bases matching TRBD2. CDR1 is SGHNT and CDR2 is YENEEA in the germline V gene. J gave up 3 bases and V 5 bases, and 7 bases lay outside the gene matches. The CDR3 runs to 15 residues. The CDR3: CASSARGGNYNEQFF. CDR3 nucleotides: TGTGCCAGCAGCGCTCGCGGGGGAAACTACAATGAGCAGTTCTTC. The whole variable domain, filled in from reference TRBV11-3 and TRBJ2-1, reads EAGVVQSPRYKIIEKKQPVAFWCNPISGHNTLYWYLQNLGQGPELLIRYENEEAVDDSQLPKDRFSAERLKGVDSTLKIQPAELGDSAVYLCASSARGGNYNEQFFGPGTRLTVL.

The chain is built from TRBV6-5 and TRBJ1-1, with 10 bases identical to TRBD1. Trimming at V came to 5 bases and at J to 4 bases, leaving 7 bases not matched to a gene. Looked up from germline, CDR1 is MNHEY and CDR2 is SVGAGI. This CDR3 comprises 15 residues. The CDR3 sequence is CASSPRQGAGTEAFF. The CDR3, as DNA: TGTGCCAGCAGTCCTCGACAGGGGGCCGGCACTGAAGCTTTCTTT.

V gene TRBV24-1 combines with J gene TRBJ2-7, with D possibly matching TRBD2 (6 bases). CDR3 size: 11 residues. Germline V gene lookup returns CDR1 KGHDR and CDR2 SFDVKD. The ends were cut back, 11 bases at V and 6 bases at J, with 13 bases in the middle. The CDR3: CASGDGVEQYF. Here the CDR3 DNA reads TGTGCCAGCGGGGATGGGGTCGAGCAGTACTTC.

The genes are TRBV11-2 and TRBJ2-1; TRBD2 matches at 9 bases. Germline V gene data show CDR1 as SGHAT and CDR2 as FQNNGV. The CDR3 sequence is 16 residues long. Germline trimming cut 2 bases from V and 6 bases from J; bases unmatched to any gene: 8. In DNA form, the CDR3 reads TGTGCCAGCAGCTTACAGGTAGCGGGGGCCGGCAATGAGCAGTTCTTC. Translation: CASSLQVAGAGNEQFF.

As to this clone: One end of the junction varies from germline; a read error may be responsible. This chain connects TRBV18 to TRBJ1-1; 9 bases match TRBD1. There are 17 residues in the CDR3. The germline V gene has CDR1 KGHSH and CDR2 LQKENI. The CDR3 coding sequence is TGTGCCAGCTCTCCACGGACAGGGGTCCCCATGAACACTGAAGCTTTCTTT. Amino acids: CASSPRTGVPMNTEAFF.

This clone was seen more than once but under ten times. This sequence joins TRBV10-1 and TRBJ2-6, with D perhaps TRBD2 (5 bases). Trimming left V 4 bases short and J 2 bases short, with 15 bases between. The CDR3 runs to 17 residues. The germline gives CDR1 WNHNN, CDR2 SYGVQD (reference sequence). The CDR3 protein is CASSGGNGPTGANVLTF. CDR3 in DNA: TGCGCCAGCAGTGGAGGGAACGGCCCCACTGGGGCCAACGTCCTGACTTTC.